The clone carrying this TCR beta chain has just a few counts. One entry per CDR3 protein results from TCRdb running MiXCR on the 5' RACE reads. The table includes 300,000 to 350,000 distinct CDR3 sequences, about 13% detected once. The sample comes from a study of T-cell memory formation after mild COVID-19. Per the germline V gene, CDR1 is SGHKS and CDR2 is YYEKEE (reference sequence). V was pared by 7 bases and J by 2 bases, with 12 bases between. The CDR3 consists of 13 residues. The receptor was derived from a man aged 18 to 30 who had mild COVID-19 (a few samples of this study predate the infection). Cell type and time point are not known. The chain uses TRBV5-5 and TRBJ1-2; maybe TRBD1 (6 bases). The material sequenced was PBMCs or a T cell subset sorted from them (not recorded which). CDR3 DNA: TGTGCCAGCCTTCCTGACAGGAACTATGGCTACACCTTC. Its protein is CASLPDRNYGYTF.